The rows below give T cell receptor beta chains drawn from one sample of a study of early stage breast cancer tumors. TCRdb keeps only in-frame clones here, not all; method: immunoSEQ multiplex PCR. In the table there are some 30,000 clones, 70% to 90% of which are singletons. What was sequenced was blood. All receptors derive from a person between 50 and 60 years old with breast cancer. Each CDR3 is given with its conserved first and last residue. The D gene is left open where the match is weak. Size is omitted from some rows. Given values are once, few, many or a class for expanded clones.

abundance	v_gene	d_gene	j_gene	CDR3aa	CDR3nt
NA	TRBV15	NA	TRBJ2-2	CATSRDRATYTGELFF	TGTGCCACCAGCAGAGACAGGGCTACTTACACCGGGGAGCTGTTTTTT
few	TRBV19	NA	TRBJ2-7	CASSPDSRLDEQYF	TGTGCCAGTAGTCCCGACTCGAGGCTGGACGAGCAGTACTTC
NA	TRBV20-1	NA	TRBJ2-3	CSARGTDTQYF	TGCAGTGCCAGAGGCACAGATACGCAGTATTTT
NA	TRBV5-1	TRBD2	TRBJ2-3	CASRTSGTTDTQYF	TGCGCCAGTCGGACTAGCGGAACCACAGATACGCAGTATTTT
NA	TRBV2	TRBD1	TRBJ1-5	CASSEKGQASNQPQHF	TGTGCCAGCAGTGAGAAGGGACAGGCAAGCAATCAGCCCCAGCATTTT
NA	TRBV27	NA	TRBJ1-1	CASSFFRNTEAFF	TGTGCCAGCAGTTTTTTCAGGAACACTGAAGCTTTCTTT
NA	TRBV4-1	TRBD1	TRBJ2-1	CASSHGTGSSYNEQFF	TGCGCCAGCAGCCATGGGACAGGTAGCTCCTACAATGAGCAGTTCTTC
NA	TRBV4-3	NA	TRBJ2-5	CASSPRPGTQETQYF	TGCGCCAGCAGCCCAAGACCAGGGACCCAAGAGACCCAGTACTTC
NA	TRBV9	NA	TRBJ1-2	CASSVARGYGYTF	TGTGCCAGCAGCGTAGCTCGGGGCTATGGCTACACCTTC
NA	TRBV5-1	NA	TRBJ2-3	CASSLYTRDTADTQYF	TGCGCCAGCAGCTTATACACCCGGGACACCGCAGATACGCAGTATTTT
NA	TRBV12-5	NA	TRBJ2-5	CASSGQPNQETQYF	TGTGCTAGCTCTGGACAGCCCAACCAAGAGACCCAGTACTTC
few	TRBV19	NA	TRBJ2-7	CASSISPAGRGVYEQYF	TGTGCCAGTAGTATTTCGCCGGCGGGCAGGGGGGTCTACGAGCAGTACTTC
few	TRBV6-4	NA	TRBJ2-7	CATTFEQYF	TGTGCCACCACATTCGAGCAGTACTTC
NA	TRBV6-1	TRBD2	TRBJ2-7	CASSGGTSGRWTREQYF	TGTGCCAGCAGTGGCGGGACTAGCGGGAGGTGGACGCGCGAGCAGTACTTC
NA	TRBV2	TRBD1	TRBJ1-2	CASSEKWTGNGYTF	TGTGCCAGCAGTGAGAAATGGACAGGGAATGGCTACACCTTC
NA	TRBV27	NA	TRBJ2-6	CASSLNRVPGANVLTF	TGTGCCAGCAGCCTCAACAGGGTACCTGGGGCCAACGTCCTGACTTTC
NA	TRBV27	TRBD1	TRBJ2-3	CASSTTGATQYF	TGTGCCAGCAGTACCACAGGGGCTACGCAGTATTTT
NA	TRBV6-1	NA	TRBJ2-2	CASTVLLTGSRELFF	TGTGCCAGCACAGTGCTGCTCACAGGGTCCAGGGAGCTGTTTTTT
NA	TRBV4-3	NA	TRBJ2-7	CASSLMGSTPYEQYF	TGCGCCAGCAGCCTCATGGGGTCAACCCCCTACGAGCAGTACTTC
NA	TRBV5-4	TRBD2	TRBJ2-3	CASSSTSGRGDTQYF	TGTGCCAGCAGCTCAACTAGCGGGAGGGGAGATACGCAGTATTTT
few	TRBV5-1	NA	TRBJ1-2	CASSLDSGYTF	TGCGCCAGCAGCTTGGACAGCGGCTACACCTTC
NA	TRBV5-6	NA	TRBJ2-5	CASETGLGYQETQYF	TGTGCCAGCGAGACGGGTCTGGGGTACCAAGAGACCCAGTACTTC
NA	TRBV28	NA	TRBJ2-7	CASSPKPYEQYF	TGTGCCAGCAGCCCCAAACCCTACGAGCAGTACTTC
NA	TRBV5-1	NA	TRBJ2-1	CASNVDPYNEQFF	TGCGCCAGCAATGTCGACCCCTACAATGAGCAGTTCTTC
NA	TRBV5-5	TRBD2	TRBJ2-1	CASSLVASGGMHEQFF	TGTGCCAGCAGCTTGGTGGCTAGCGGGGGGATGCATGAGCAGTTCTTC
NA	TRBV5-4	NA	TRBJ1-1	CASSPSSLLGGAFF	TGTGCCAGCAGCCCCAGCAGCCTCCTTGGGGGAGCTTTCTTT
NA	TRBV9	TRBD1	TRBJ2-7	CASSVAGQTYEQYF	TGTGCCAGCAGCGTAGCGGGACAGACCTACGAGCAGTACTTC
few	TRBV5-5	NA	TRBJ2-3	CASSLSRETDTQYF	TGTGCCAGCAGCTTATCCAGGGAAACAGATACGCAGTATTTT
once	TRBV20-1	TRBD2	TRBJ2-7	CSAPTSGENF	TGCAGTGCCCCGACTAGCGGGGAGAACTTC
NA	TRBV5-1	TRBD2	TRBJ2-5	CASSERPGGRQETQYF	TGCGCCAGCAGCGAAAGGCCGGGGGGTAGGCAAGAGACCCAGTACTTC
NA	TRBV4-1	TRBD1	TRBJ1-6	CASSQAAPHTGGRGSSPLHF	TGCGCCAGCAGCCAAGCGGCCCCCCACACAGGGGGAAGAGGGAGTTCACCCCTCCACTTT
NA	TRBV2	NA	TRBJ2-7	CASSRSPREAEQYF	TGTGCCAGCAGTCGGTCCCCGAGAGAGGCCGAGCAGTACTTC
NA	TRBV5-4	NA	TRBJ2-5	CASSLDRKQETQYF	TGTGCCAGCAGCTTGGACAGAAAACAAGAGACCCAGTACTTC
NA	TRBV29-1	NA	TRBJ1-2	CSVEAPENNYGYTF	TGCAGCGTTGAAGCCCCGGAGAATAACTATGGCTACACCTTC
NA	TRBV2	NA	TRBJ1-4	CASSESGLGEKLFF	TGTGCCAGCAGTGAAAGCGGGTTGGGGGAAAAACTGTTTTTT
NA	TRBV5-6	NA	TRBJ1-5	CASSLRGRLLPRSNQPQHF	TGTGCCAGCAGCTTAAGAGGACGCCTACTACCCCGTAGCAATCAGCCCCAGCATTTT
NA	TRBV6-1	NA	TRBJ2-3	CATTKTRGADTQYF	TGTGCCACCACCAAAACTAGGGGGGCAGATACGCAGTATTTT
NA	TRBV5-1	TRBD2	TRBJ2-2	CASSLSGKDTGELFF	TGCGCCAGCAGCTTGAGCGGGAAAGACACCGGGGAGCTGTTTTTT
once	TRBV25-1	NA	TRBJ1-1	CASMGLLANTEAFF	TGTGCCAGCATGGGGTTGTTAGCGAACACTGAAGCTTTCTTT
NA	TRBV6-6	NA	TRBJ2-1	CASSYLSREFKFF	TGTGCCAGCAGTTATCTTAGCCGGGAGTTCAAGTTCTTC
NA	TRBV28	TRBD1	TRBJ2-2	CASSILQGAGELFF	TGTGCCAGCAGTATACTACAGGGGGCCGGGGAGCTGTTTTTT
NA	TRBV7-9	NA	TRBJ2-3	CASSLEVHTDTQYF	TGTGCCAGCAGCTTAGAGGTCCACACAGATACGCAGTATTTT
NA	TRBV28	NA	TRBJ2-3	CASAHAGQKSTDTQYF	TGTGCCAGTGCCCACGCGGGCCAGAAAAGCACAGATACGCAGTATTTT
NA	TRBV4-2	NA	TRBJ2-5	CASSQGGTTGQETQYF	TGTGCCAGCAGCCAAGGGGGTACAACGGGTCAAGAGACCCAGTACTTC
NA	TRBV7-2	NA	TRBJ1-1	CASTEGNTEAFF	TGTGCCAGCACCGAGGGTAACACTGAAGCTTTCTTT
NA	TRBV7-3	TRBD2	TRBJ2-1	CASSLGLSGRYNEQFF	TGTGCCAGCAGCCTCGGGCTTAGCGGGAGGTACAATGAGCAGTTCTTC
NA	TRBV19	TRBD2	TRBJ2-1	CASSMSPGGPEQFF	TGTGCCAGTAGTATGAGTCCGGGGGGGCCTGAGCAGTTCTTC
NA	TRBV28	NA	TRBJ2-7	CASSLRAGRYYEQYF	TGTGCCAGCAGTTTAAGGGCAGGGAGGTACTACGAGCAGTACTTC
NA	TRBV5-4	NA	TRBJ1-1	CASSSPRDRNTEAFF	TGTGCCAGCAGCTCTCCCCGGGATAGGAACACTGAAGCTTTCTTT
NA	TRBV4-1	NA	TRBJ2-7	CASSQPDSPYEQYF	TGCGCCAGCAGCCAGCCAGACAGTCCCTACGAGCAGTACTTC
NA	TRBV18	TRBD1	TRBJ2-3	CASSRDRDTQYF	TGTGCCAGCTCTCGGGACAGAGATACGCAGTATTTT
NA	TRBV7-2	NA	TRBJ2-1	CASSLAAFNEQFF	TGTGCCAGCAGCTTAGCGGCGTTCAATGAGCAGTTCTTC
NA	TRBV9	NA	TRBJ1-2	CASSKRVVAETYGYTF	TGTGCCAGCAGCAAGCGAGTGGTGGCGGAAACCTATGGCTACACCTTC
NA	TRBV27	NA	TRBJ2-1	CASTLSGKEIFRGEQFF	TGTGCCAGCACCCTTTCCGGGAAGGAGATTTTTCGAGGTGAGCAGTTCTTC
NA	TRBV7-9	TRBD1	TRBJ1-2	CASSYGQGRIQGWYGYTF	TGTGCCAGCAGCTACGGACAGGGGCGCATACAGGGGTGGTATGGCTACACCTTC
NA	TRBV9	TRBD2	TRBJ2-3	CASSVEPGGSTDTQYF	TGTGCCAGCAGCGTAGAGCCGGGGGGGTCCACAGATACGCAGTATTTT
few	TRBV27	NA	TRBJ1-5	CASSLREGNQPQHF	TGTGCCAGCAGTTTGAGGGAAGGCAATCAGCCCCAGCATTTT
NA	TRBV18	NA	TRBJ2-5	CASSPDRPQETQYF	TGTGCCAGCTCACCTGACAGACCTCAAGAGACCCAGTACTTC
NA	TRBV25-1	NA	TRBJ2-6	CASSYYPGQSRANVLTF	TGTGCCAGCAGTTATTACCCTGGACAAAGTCGGGCCAACGTCCTGACTTTC
NA	TRBV18	NA	TRBJ2-5	CASSPPEGGETQYF	TGTGCCAGCTCACCACCAGAGGGGGGCGAGACCCAGTACTTC